One sample yielded the 29 T cell receptor beta chains listed below, sequenced in a study of T cell responses to AZD1222 COVID-19 vaccine. Only in-frame clones appear in the TCRdb table, and some are missing; sequencing was by immunoSEQ multiplex PCR. Of 150,000 or so clones listed, about 92% were seen once; the top ten hold 1.5% to 2%. This material consisted of peripheral blood, taken on day 0 of AZD1222 vaccination. The receptor set was obtained from an adult in good health.

The genes are TRBV7-2 and TRBJ2-1; a possible D gene is TRBD1 (6 bases). The ends were cut back, 2 bases at V and 5 bases at J, with 16 bases in the middle. CDR1 is SGHTA, CDR2 FQGNSA, per germline. The CDR3 is 16 amino acids. The CDR3 protein is CASSLNPRGGNNEQFF. The CDR3 region has the DNA TGTGCCAGCAGCTTAAACCCCAGGGGCGGCAACAATGAGCAGTTCTTC.

V usage is TRBV4-2 and J usage is TRBJ1-4; TRBD1 agrees at 7 bases. The CDR3 is 17 residues long. V gave up 6 bases and J gave up 0 bases; unmatched junction bases: 10. Germline V CDR1 and CDR2: LGHNA, YNFKEQ. The CDR3 DNA is TGTGCCAGCAGGGTTTCGGCAGGGGGAGCAACTAATGAAAAACTGTTTTTT. Protein product: CASRVSAGGATNEKLFF.

The chain recombines TRBV19 with TRBJ1-2, with 8 nucleotides matching TRBD1. V gave up 1 base and J gave up 7 bases; unmatched junction bases: 5. This CDR3 is built from 14 residues. Germline V gene sequence: CDR1 LNHDA, CDR2 SQIVND (reference sequence). CDR3 nucleotides: TGTGCCAGTAGTATAGTGGCAGGGGGCGGTGGCTACACCTTC. Translation: CASSIVAGGGGYTF.

This clone appeared once. The rearrangement joins TRBV3-1 (or the pseudogene TRBV3-2) to TRBJ1-5; D not resolved. In germline, CDR1 is LGHDT, CDR2 YNNKEL (reference sequence). This CDR3 has 14 residues. The V end lost 3 bases, the J end lost 5 bases, and 11 bases lay between the germline ends. CDR3 loop: CASSQSRVDQPQHF. The CDR3 DNA reads TGTGCCAGCAGCCAGTCTAGAGTCGATCAGCCCCAGCATTTT.

V usage is TRBV4-3 and J usage is TRBJ2-7, with 9 bases matching TRBD1. The CDR3 is 15 amino acids. V was clipped by 1 base and J by 2 bases; unmatched bases: 3. CDR1 is LGHNA, CDR2 YSLEER, per germline. The DNA of the CDR3 is TGCGCCAGCAGCCAAGTGAGACAGGGGGCCTACGAGCAGTACTTC. Translating gives CASSQVRQGAYEQYF.

The chain links TRBV5-8 to TRBJ2-3; 7 bases line up with TRBD2. Germline V gene sequence: CDR1 SGHTS, CDR2 YDEGEE. Unmatched junction bases numbered 7, after V lost 3 bases and J lost 3 bases. The CDR3 consists of 15 residues. Here the CDR3 reads CASSSLQRGTDTQYF. The CDR3 nucleotides are TGTGCCAGCAGCTCCCTCCAGCGGGGAACAGATACGCAGTATTTT.

The chain recombines TRBV18 with TRBJ1-2, with D perhaps matching TRBD1 (5 bases). The CDR3 runs to 13 residues. In germline, CDR1 is KGHSH, CDR2 LQKENI. Trimming took off 5 bases at V and 6 bases at J, with 13 bases between the two ends. CDR3 DNA: TGTGCCAGCTCAACCAGGGAAGGAGATGGCTACACCTTC. It specifies CASSTREGDGYTF.

The chain joins TRBV9 to TRBJ2-5, with 11 nucleotides matching TRBD2. The germline V gene has CDR1 SGDLS and CDR2 YYNGEE. After removal of 3 bases from V and 5 bases from J, the junction contained 6 bases not matched to a gene. The CDR3 consists of 15 residues. The CDR3 nucleotides read TGTGCCAGCAGCGCCTATCTAGCGGGGGGTGAGACCCAGTACTTC. It codes for CASSAYLAGGETQYF.

The CDR3 sequence is CASSVGGSNEKLFF. CDR3 in DNA: TGTGCCAGCAGCGTAGGAGGGAGTAATGAAAAACTGTTTTTT. J is TRBJ1-4 and V is TRBV9; D unresolved. Trimming took off 0 bases at V and 4 bases at J, with 7 bases between the two ends. Per germline, CDR1 SGDLS and CDR2 YYNGEE. The CDR3 totals 14 residues.

The chain has TRBV11-1 and TRBJ2-1, with D possibly called TRBD1 or TRBD2 (5 bases each). The ends were cut back, 1 base at V and 9 bases at J, with 16 bases in the middle. Looked up from germline, CDR1 is SGHAT and CDR2 is FQDESV (reference sequence). The CDR3 totals 15 residues. CDR3 nucleotide sequence: TGTGCCAGCAGCTTAGGGTGGGACGGGGCACGTGAGCAGTTCTTC. It is translated as CASSLGWDGAREQFF.

The V gene is TRBV5-4, the J gene TRBJ1-1; 7 nucleotides align to TRBD1. Per the germline V gene, CDR1 is SGHNT and CDR2 is YYREEE (reference sequence). The CDR3 totals 14 residues. V gave up 4 bases and J gave up 4 bases; unmatched junction bases: 7. The CDR3 DNA is TGTGCCAGCAGCAGTAGGGGGCCGGGCACTGAAGCTTTCTTT. Amino acids: CASSSRGPGTEAFF.

The rearrangement joins TRBV4-2 to TRBJ2-7, with 9 bases matching TRBD1. There are 14 residues in the CDR3. J lost 5 bases, V lost 3 bases, and 5 bases had no gene match. Germline V gives CDR1 LGHNA, CDR2 YNFKEQ. The CDR3 DNA reads TGTGCCAGCAGCCACAGGGACAGGGCCCACGAGCAGTACTTC. The encoded protein is CASSHRDRAHEQYF.

The chain recombines TRBV30 with TRBJ1-1; D may be TRBD1 (6 bases). Germline V gene lookup returns CDR1 GTSNPN and CDR2 SVGIG (reference sequence). Trimming pared 7 bases from V and 2 bases from J, leaving 14 bases between. The CDR3 is 13 residues long. CDR3 sequence: CALIGGLNTEAFF. CDR3 bases: TGTGCCTTGATCGGGGGGCTCAACACTGAAGCTTTCTTT.

The V call is TRBV10-3, the J call TRBJ2-7, with 8 bases identical to TRBD1. CDR3 length equals 13 residues. Germline V gives CDR1 ENHRY, CDR2 SYGVKD. The V gene end was trimmed by 3 bases and the J gene end by 6 bases; junction bases not matched to a gene: 4. The CDR3 DNA is TGTGCCATCAGTGAACTCGGACAGGGCGAGCAGTACTTC. It translates to CAISELGQGEQYF.

This sequence joins TRBV10-3 and TRBJ2-2; TRBD1 might be the D (6 bases). CDR3 length: 15 amino acids. Trimming removed 2 bases at V and 4 bases at J, with 11 bases between. Germline V gene sequence: CDR1 ENHRY, CDR2 SYGVKD. The DNA of the CDR3 is TGTGCCATCAGTGAGGCAGGGGCGAGCACCGGGGAGCTGTTTTTT. Translating it yields CAISEAGASTGELFF.

V gene TRBV9 combines with J gene TRBJ2-3; D remains ambiguous. V was pared by 0 bases and J by 6 bases, with 20 bases between. This CDR3 region has 17 residues. The germline V gene encodes CDR1 SGDLS and CDR2 YYNGEE. CDR3 coding DNA: TGTGCCAGCAGCGTAGACCCGGGCCTAGTCTTCATTGATACGCAGTATTTT. This sequence encodes CASSVDPGLVFIDTQYF.

V usage is TRBV7-2 and J usage is TRBJ2-7; D remains unclear. This CDR3 has 12 amino acids. The germline CDR1 and CDR2 sequences are SGHTA and FQGNSA. Trimming left V 5 bases short and J 1 base short, with 6 bases between. The CDR3 sequence is CASSPVSYEQYF. DNA of the CDR3: TGTGCCAGCAGCCCCGTGTCCTACGAGCAGTACTTC.

The J gene is TRBJ2-1, the V gene TRBV2; D not certain. Germline V CDR1 and CDR2: SNHLY, FYNNEI. This CDR3 has 13 amino acids. V dropped 5 bases and J dropped 4 bases, with 9 bases sitting between them. This chain's CDR3 is CASSTDVYNEQFF. The DNA for the CDR3 is TGTGCCAGCAGTACTGACGTATACAATGAGCAGTTCTTC.

This clone has just a few counts. The J gene is TRBJ1-5, the V gene TRBV7-9, with D uncertain. From germline, CDR1 is SEHNR and CDR2 FQNEAQ (reference sequence). CDR3 size: 14 residues. The V end lost 5 bases, the J end lost 3 bases, and 11 bases lay between the germline ends. Here the CDR3 DNA reads TGTGCCAGCAGCCTCGAGGATCCCAATCAGCCCCAGCATTTT. This translates into CASSLEDPNQPQHF.

The chain carries TRBV3-1 (or the pseudogene TRBV3-2) and TRBJ1-2; 8 positions agree with TRBD1. CDR1 is LGHDT, CDR2 YNNKEL, per germline (reference sequence). This CDR3 comprises 14 residues. After removal of 7 bases from V and 4 bases from J, the junction contained 8 bases not matched to a gene. The CDR3 DNA follows: TGTGCCAGCACCCGACAGGGGTCGTCCTATGGCTACACCTTC. Translation: CASTRQGSSYGYTF.

The chain couples TRBV19 to TRBJ2-5; 7 nucleotides match TRBD1. The CDR3 runs to 15 residues. V dropped 7 bases and J dropped 4; count of bases not matched to a gene: 12. In germline, CDR1 is LNHDA, CDR2 SQIVND (reference sequence). CDR3 amino acids: CASTTRQGERETQYF. For the CDR3, the DNA is TGTGCCAGTACCACTCGACAGGGTGAGAGAGAGACCCAGTACTTC. Drawing the rest from reference TRBV19 and TRBJ2-5, the complete variable domain is DGGITQSPKYLFRKEGQNVTLSCEQNLNHDAMYWYRQDPGQGLRLIYYSQIVNDFQKGDIAEGYSVSREKKESFPLTVTSAQKNPTAFYLCASTTRQGERETQYFGPGTRLLVL.

This rearrangement joins TRBV3-1 (or the pseudogene TRBV3-2) to TRBJ2-1; 8 bases line up with TRBD2. After removal of 4 bases from V and 0 bases from J, the junction contained 8 bases not matched to a gene. CDR3 length: 17 residues. Germline V CDR1 and CDR2: LGHDT, YNNKEL (reference sequence). CDR3 amino acids: CASSRTSHFSSYNEQFF. In nucleotides, the CDR3 is TGTGCCAGCAGCCGGACTAGCCACTTCAGCTCCTACAATGAGCAGTTCTTC.

For this clone: Relative to the germline gene, one junction end is altered; a read error may explain this. The chain couples TRBV4-2 to TRBJ1-2; a possible D gene is TRBD1 (5 bases). The CDR3 spans 15 residues. Per germline, CDR1 LGHNA and CDR2 YNFKEQ. The CDR3: CASRQEGPGPYGYTF. CDR3 in DNA: TGTGCCAGCAGACAAGAGGGGCCTGGTCCCTATGGCTACACCTTC.

This clone has a single count. The V call is TRBV12-3 or TRBV12-4, the J call TRBJ2-3; D not certain. CDR3 length equals 13 residues. V was shortened by 3 bases and J by 1 base, with 5 bases between the two germline ends. CDR3 amino acids: CASSFRGTDTQYF. CDR3 bases: TGTGCCAGCAGTTTTCGGGGCACAGATACGCAGTATTTT.

The genes are TRBV6-5 and TRBJ2-3, with TRBD2 matching over 8 bases. V gave up 6 bases and J gave up 3 bases; unmatched junction bases: 5. The CDR3 has 14 amino acids. Germline V gene lookup returns CDR1 MNHEY and CDR2 SVGAGI. In DNA form, the CDR3 reads TGTGCCAGCAGCCGGGGGGGCCCAACAGATACGCAGTATTTT. Amino acid sequence: CASSRGGPTDTQYF.

This chain links TRBV6-5 with TRBJ1-1; 10 nucleotides match TRBD1. Germline CDR1 is MNHEY and CDR2 is SVGAGI. The ends lost 3 bases at V and 5 bases at J; junction bases unmatched: 9. This CDR3 has 16 residues. CDR3 DNA sequence: TGTGCCAGCAGTTATGGTCCGGGACAGGGGACGACTGAAGCTTTCTTT. It codes for CASSYGPGQGTTEAFF.

The chain couples TRBV28 to TRBJ1-1, with D perhaps TRBD1 (6 bases). The V and J ends lost 2 bases and 1 base respectively, with 8 bases between them. Germline CDR1 MDHEN, CDR2 SYDVKM. The CDR3 covers 14 residues. DNA for the CDR3: TGTGCCAGCAGTTTACCGGGACAGAACACTGAAGCTTTCTTT. This sequence encodes CASSLPGQNTEAFF.

This chain connects TRBV27 to TRBJ1-2; D gene uncertain. The CDR3 runs 13 residues. V lost 5 bases, J lost 8 bases, and 15 bases lay in between. Germline values: CDR1 MNHEY, CDR2 SMNVEV (reference sequence). CDR3 loop: CASSPGPFRGYTF. As DNA, the CDR3 is TGTGCCAGCAGTCCCGGGCCTTTTCGCGGCTACACCTTC.

This chain joins TRBV5-1 and TRBJ1-4; D perhaps matches TRBD1 (6 bases). Between the trimmed V and J ends, which lost 3 bases and 0 bases, there was a span of 9 bases. The CDR3 extends over 15 amino acids. From germline, CDR1 is SGHRS and CDR2 YFSETQ. The CDR3 nucleotides read TGCGCCAGCAGCTACGGGGGCGCAACTAATGAAAAACTGTTTTTT. Translated: CASSYGGATNEKLFF.